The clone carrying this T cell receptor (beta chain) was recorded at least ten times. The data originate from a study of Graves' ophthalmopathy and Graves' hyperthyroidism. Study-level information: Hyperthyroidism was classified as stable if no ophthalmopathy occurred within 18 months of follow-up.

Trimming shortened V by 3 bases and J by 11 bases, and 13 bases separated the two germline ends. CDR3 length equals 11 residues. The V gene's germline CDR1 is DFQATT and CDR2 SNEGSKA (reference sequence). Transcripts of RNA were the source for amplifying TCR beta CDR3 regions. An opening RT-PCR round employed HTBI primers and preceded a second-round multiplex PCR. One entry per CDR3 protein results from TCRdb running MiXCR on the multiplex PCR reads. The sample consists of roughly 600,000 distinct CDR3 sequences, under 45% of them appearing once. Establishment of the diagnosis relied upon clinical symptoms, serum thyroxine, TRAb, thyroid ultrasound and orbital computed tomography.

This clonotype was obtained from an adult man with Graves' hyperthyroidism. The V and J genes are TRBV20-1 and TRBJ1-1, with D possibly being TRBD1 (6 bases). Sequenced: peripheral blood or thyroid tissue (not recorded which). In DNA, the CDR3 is TGCAGTGCTAGTTCGGGGGCTTGGGCTTTCTTT. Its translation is CSASSGAWAFF.